These T cell receptor beta chains were read from a single sample in a study of blood T cell repertoires in COVID-19. Sequenced by immunoSEQ multiplex PCR; TCRdb stores in-frame clones only, minus some. The table has about 99,000 clones, roughly 80% seen once. Sequenced sample: peripheral blood. These receptor sequences come from a man older than 75 with COVID-19, enrolled during active disease. The CDR3 runs from the conserved cysteine through the conserved F or W. The order of the fields is V gene, clone size, D gene, J gene, CDR3 protein, CDR3 DNA. D genes are given only for firm matches. Only part of the rows carry a size: once, few, many, or a class if the clone is expanded.

TRBV7-6	.	TRBD2	TRBJ2-5	CASSLRTSGKLETQYF	TGTGCCAGCAGCCTGCGGACTAGCGGGAAGTTAGAGACCCAGTACTTC
TRBV27	.	TRBD1	TRBJ2-7	CASSSGGWEQYF	TGTGCCAGCAGCTCAGGGGGCTGGGAGCAGTACTTC
TRBV6-5	many	TRBD1	TRBJ1-2	CASSYQGQGIGYTF	TGTGCCAGCAGTTACCAGGGACAGGGAATTGGCTACACCTTC
TRBV10-2	.	.	TRBJ1-2	CASRITGTYGYTF	TGCGCCAGCAGAATAACAGGGACCTATGGCTACACCTTC
TRBV15	.	TRBD2	TRBJ2-2	CATSTRGLAGGFGGELFF	TGTGCCACCAGCACCCGAGGACTAGCGGGAGGATTTGGCGGGGAGCTGTTTTTT
TRBV30	.	.	TRBJ1-3	CAWSRGHQGGNTIYF	TGTGCCTGGAGCCGCGGACATCAGGGAGGAAACACCATATATTTT
TRBV6-5	.	TRBD1	TRBJ1-5	CATSGTGDQPQHF	TGTGCCACCTCCGGGACAGGTGATCAGCCCCAGCATTTT
TRBV28	few	.	TRBJ1-2	CASSLSYGTFLGYTF	TGTGCCAGCAGTTTGAGTTACGGGACATTTTTAGGCTACACCTTC
TRBV7-8	.	.	TRBJ1-2	CASSFAAGRKDGYTF	TGTGCCAGCAGCTTCGCCGCAGGGCGCAAGGATGGCTACACCTTC
TRBV6-2/TRBV6-3	.	TRBD1	TRBJ1-6	CASSVTGGNSPLHF	TGTGCCAGCAGTGTTACAGGGGGGAATTCACCCCTCCACTTT
TRBV29-1	many	.	TRBJ2-7	CSVQQGSYEQYF	TGCAGCGTTCAACAGGGCTCCTACGAGCAGTACTTC
TRBV9	.	.	TRBJ1-1	CASSPRLGGSEAFF	TGTGCCAGCAGCCCTAGATTGGGGGGGTCTGAAGCTTTCTTT
TRBV19	.	.	TRBJ2-3	CASSTSSKRFDTDTQYF	TGTGCCAGTAGTACATCGTCAAAACGGTTCGACACAGATACGCAGTATTTT
TRBV29-1	.	.	TRBJ2-7	CSVGVKTGSGYEQYF	TGCAGCGTTGGAGTCAAAACAGGGTCCGGCTACGAGCAGTACTTC
TRBV11-2	.	.	TRBJ2-1	CASSPRSDSVSEQFF	TGTGCCAGCAGCCCGCGAAGCGATAGCGTTAGTGAGCAGTTCTTC
TRBV25-1	medium-sized	TRBD1	TRBJ1-3	CASSEGQGFTSGNTIYF	TGTGCCAGCAGTGAGGGACAGGGATTTACCTCTGGAAACACCATATATTTT
TRBV7-2	.	.	TRBJ2-5	CASRRTRVTQETQYF	TGTGCCAGCAGACGCACCAGGGTTACCCAAGAGACCCAGTACTTC
TRBV20-1	.	.	TRBJ2-2	CSASFSGDTGELFF	TGCAGTGCTAGTTTTTCCGGGGATACCGGGGAGCTGTTTTTT
TRBV5-4	.	TRBD2	TRBJ2-3	CATSRGTSGGQSTDTQYF	TGTGCCACCTCAAGGGGGACTAGCGGGGGGCAGAGCACAGATACGCAGTATTTT
TRBV24-1	.	TRBD1	TRBJ2-5	CATSAGFGQAKTQYF	TGTGCCACCAGTGCCGGGTTTGGACAGGCGAAGACCCAGTACTTC
TRBV10-2	.	.	TRBJ2-3	CASSEGLAPDTQYF	TGCGCCAGCAGCGAAGGTCTAGCTCCGGATACGCAGTATTTT
TRBV28	.	TRBD1	TRBJ2-3	CASSAPGTGLTDTQYF	TGTGCCAGCAGTGCGCCCGGGACAGGACTCACAGATACGCAGTATTTT
TRBV5-1	medium-sized	.	TRBJ2-7	CASSPKGGLDFYEQYF	TGCGCCAGCAGCCCCAAGGGGGGGCTAGATTTTTACGAGCAGTACTTC
TRBV13	.	TRBD2	TRBJ2-7	CASSLSSGRYEQYF	TGTGCCAGCAGCTTATCAAGCGGGAGATACGAGCAGTACTTC
TRBV6-5	many	TRBD1	TRBJ1-1	CASSRGQVGTEAFF	TGTGCCAGCAGCAGGGGACAGGTTGGCACTGAAGCTTTCTTT
TRBV10-1	.	TRBD1	TRBJ2-2	CASIKSPRDSQGGRTGELFF	TGCGCCAGCATCAAAAGCCCCCGGGACAGCCAAGGAGGTAGGACCGGGGAGCTGTTTTTT
TRBV19	.	.	TRBJ2-1	CASSPRRGVNEQFF	TGTGCCAGTAGCCCCAGGCGGGGAGTCAATGAGCAGTTCTTC
TRBV11-3	.	TRBD2	TRBJ2-3	CASSLAGGSTDTQYF	TGTGCCAGCAGCTTAGCGGGAGGAAGCACAGATACGCAGTATTTT
TRBV4-3	.	TRBD1	TRBJ1-6	CASSLQTGGSSYNSPLHF	TGCGCCAGCAGCCTTCAAACAGGGGGTAGCTCCTATAATTCACCCCTCCACTTT
TRBV12-3/TRBV12-4	.	.	TRBJ1-1	CASSDRLNTEAFF	TGTGCCAGCAGTGACAGATTGAACACTGAAGCTTTCTTT
TRBV6-5	.	TRBD1	TRBJ2-7	CVSRRDRGTYEQYF	TGTGTCTCCCGCCGGGACAGGGGGACCTACGAGCAGTACTTC
TRBV18	.	.	TRBJ1-5	CASSQGQSNQPQHF	TGTGCCAGCTCACAAGGACAGAGCAATCAGCCCCAGCATTTT
TRBV3-1/TRBV3-2	.	.	TRBJ1-2	CASSQRQGAGANYGYTF	TGTGCCAGCAGCCAAAGGCAGGGCGCTGGAGCTAACTATGGCTACACCTTC
TRBV7-8	.	TRBD2	TRBJ2-1	CASSPTSGGAGEQFF	TGTGCCAGCAGCCCAACTAGCGGGGGGGCCGGTGAGCAGTTCTTC
TRBV7-8	.	.	TRBJ2-5	CASSYGLQETQYF	TGTGCCAGCAGCTACGGACTGCAAGAGACCCAGTACTTC
TRBV5-4	.	.	TRBJ2-7	CASSLARQLSYEQYF	TGTGCCAGCAGCTTGGCGAGGCAGCTGTCCTACGAGCAGTACTTC
TRBV18	.	.	TRBJ1-2	CASSPLRGQYEGYTF	TGTGCCAGCTCACCACTGCGAGGACAGTATGAAGGCTACACCTTC
TRBV7-9	.	.	TRBJ2-2	CASSIKGELFF	TGTGCCAGCAGCATTAAAGGGGAGCTGTTTTTT
TRBV7-9	.	.	TRBJ2-3	CASSYFRIDTQYF	TGTGCCAGCAGCTACTTCAGGATAGATACGCAGTATTTT
TRBV7-2	.	.	TRBJ2-5	CASSLAGIQETQYF	TGTGCCAGCAGCCTGGCGGGGATCCAAGAGACCCAGTACTTC
TRBV19	few	.	TRBJ1-5	CASRDDSYNQPQHF	TGTGCCAGTAGGGACGACAGCTATAATCAGCCCCAGCATTTT
TRBV27	.	TRBD2	TRBJ2-7	CASSRLAGLYEQYF	TGTGCCAGCAGTCGACTAGCGGGCCTATACGAGCAGTACTTC
TRBV5-6	.	TRBD1	TRBJ2-5	CASSSAGQGLSETQYF	TGTGCCAGCAGTTCTGCGGGACAGGGATTATCGGAGACCCAGTACTTC
TRBV9	many	.	TRBJ1-6	CASSVSEVNSPLHF	TGTGCCAGCAGCGTATCCGAGGTAAATTCACCCCTCCACTTT
TRBV28	.	.	TRBJ1-1	CASSRTTGNTEAFF	TGTGCCAGCAGCCGTACAACAGGGAACACTGAAGCTTTCTTT
TRBV13	.	TRBD2	TRBJ2-6	CASSSSLTSGRGGANVLTF	TGTGCCAGCAGCTCCAGTCTCACTAGCGGGAGGGGTGGGGCCAACGTCCTGACTTTC
TRBV9	.	TRBD1	TRBJ1-4	CASSVVPGQGEEKLFF	TGTGCCAGCAGCGTAGTTCCGGGACAGGGAGAAGAAAAACTGTTTTTT
TRBV19	.	.	TRBJ1-5	CASSKAQTGSRNQPQHF	TGTGCCAGTAGTAAAGCACAAACGGGATCGCGCAATCAGCCCCAGCATTTT
TRBV5-6	.	.	TRBJ2-7	CASSLGTPLREQYF	TGTGCCAGCAGCTTGGGGACTCCCCTCCGAGAGCAGTACTTC
TRBV19	.	TRBD1	TRBJ2-7	CASSGDSSYEQYF	TGTGCCAGTAGTGGGGACAGCTCCTACGAGCAGTACTTC
TRBV28	.	TRBD1	TRBJ2-4	CASRLNAGTGIGNKNIQYF	TGTGCCAGCAGACTAAACGCCGGGACAGGGATCGGAAACAAAAACATTCAGTACTTC
TRBV19	once	TRBD1	TRBJ2-7	CASSGTVSAYEQYF	TGTGCCAGTAGCGGGACAGTCAGTGCCTACGAGCAGTACTTC
TRBV3-1/TRBV3-2	.	TRBD1	TRBJ2-7	CASSQGTGSPSYEQYF	TGTGCCAGCAGCCAGGGGACAGGCAGCCCCTCCTACGAGCAGTACTTC
TRBV25-1	.	.	TRBJ2-4	CASSRGPVAKNIQYF	TGTGCCAGCAGCCGCGGGCCCGTAGCCAAAAACATTCAGTACTTC
TRBV25-1	.	TRBD1	TRBJ2-6	CASSVMGQGGSGANVLTF	TGTGCCAGCAGTGTGATGGGACAGGGGGGTTCTGGGGCCAACGTCCTGACTTTC
TRBV28	.	.	TRBJ2-3	CASRLTAGDTQYF	TGTGCCAGCAGACTTACGGCGGGAGATACGCAGTATTTT
TRBV6-5	.	TRBD1	TRBJ1-2	CASTGGYIYGYTF	TGTGCCAGCACAGGGGGGTATATCTATGGCTACACCTTC
TRBV28	.	.	TRBJ1-2	CASSLPQVGGGGYGYTF	TGTGCCAGCAGTTTACCCCAGGTGGGGGGCGGGGGATATGGCTACACCTTC